A single sample gave rise to the 24 T cell receptor beta chains below, sequenced in a study of STAT5B mutations in CD4+ large granular lymphocyte leukemia. Only in-frame clones appear in the TCRdb table, and some are missing; sequencing was by immunoSEQ multiplex PCR. The sample contains tens of thousands of clones, more than 65% of which appear only once. The specimen sequenced was CD4+ T cells from blood buffy coats. All receptors derive from a human donor in good health.

The genes are TRBV18 and TRBJ2-2; TRBD2 matches at 9 bases. The CDR3 has 19 amino acids. V gave up 2 bases and J gave up 0 bases; unmatched junction bases: 10. Germline V gene lookup returns CDR1 KGHSH and CDR2 LQKENI. CDR3 loop: CASSPTQRGARTNTGELFF. DNA of the CDR3: TGTGCCAGCTCACCAACCCAGCGGGGGGCCCGCACGAACACCGGGGAGCTGTTTTTT.

The chain combines TRBV28 with TRBJ1-2; 7 nucleotides line up with TRBD1. The V gene end was trimmed by 6 bases and the J gene end by 5 bases; junction bases not matched to a gene: 6. Per germline, CDR1 MDHEN and CDR2 SYDVKM. The CDR3 totals 13 residues. CDR3 amino acids: CASRVDRRYGYTF. The CDR3, as DNA: TGTGCCAGCAGGGTGGACAGGAGGTATGGCTACACCTTC.

This clone was detected only once. The gene calls are TRBV9 and TRBJ2-2; D ambiguous. Germline values: CDR1 SGDLS, CDR2 YYNGEE. Trimming left V 5 bases short and J 2 bases short, with 22 bases between. This CDR3 has 18 amino acids. CDR3 amino acids: CASRSGSLGPQNTGELFF. In DNA form, the CDR3 reads TGTGCCAGCAGGTCCGGTTCCCTCGGGCCCCAAAACACCGGGGAGCTGTTTTTT.

This clone turned up a few times. The gene calls are TRBV6-5 and TRBJ1-6; unclear D gene. V was cut by 4 bases and J by 7 bases, with 17 bases left in between. CDR3 length: 16 amino acids. Germline CDR1 reads MNHEY; CDR2 reads SVGAGI. The CDR3 sequence: CASSLSPTETNSPLHF. CDR3 nucleotide sequence: TGTGCCAGCAGTTTATCCCCCACAGAGACCAATTCACCCCTCCACTTT.

This chain joins TRBV7-2 and TRBJ1-2; perhaps TRBD1 as D (5 bases). The CDR3 has 14 residues. Germline lookup yields CDR1 SGHTA and CDR2 FQGNSA. V lost 0 bases and J lost 5, with 10 bases in between. The DNA of the CDR3 is TGTGCCAGCAGCTTAGCGCAGCCAGGGTATGGCTACACCTTC. It yields the protein CASSLAQPGYGYTF. The full variable domain, rest sourced from reference TRBV7-2 and TRBJ1-2, is GAGVSQSPSNKVTEKGKDVELRCDPISGHTALYWYRQSLGQGLEFLIYFQGNSAPDKSGLPSDRFSAERTGGSVSTLTIQRTQQEDSAVYLCASSLAQPGYGYTFGSGTRLTVV.

V gene TRBV10-3 combines with J gene TRBJ2-2, with 11 bases that match TRBD2. From germline, CDR1 is ENHRY and CDR2 SYGVKD. V shed 1 base and J 4 bases; nucleotides not matched to a gene: 5. The CDR3 has 17 residues. The CDR3 sequence is CAISELAGGPSTGELFF. CDR3 bases: TGTGCCATCAGTGAGTTAGCGGGGGGGCCCAGCACCGGGGAGCTGTTTTTT.

The sample holds a few counts of this clone. The rearrangement links TRBV18 to TRBJ1-2; D not certain. Germline V lookup: CDR1 KGHSH, CDR2 LQKENI. This CDR3 spans 14 amino acids. Trimming removed 3 bases at V and 4 bases at J, with 12 bases between. The CDR3 protein is CASSPERGSYGYTF. DNA of the CDR3: TGTGCCAGCTCACCGGAGCGAGGGAGCTATGGCTACACCTTC.

V and J are TRBV7-9 and TRBJ2-1, with 8 bases lining up with TRBD2. V shed 2 bases, J shed 13 bases, and the junction held 7 bases outside the gene matches. CDR3 length: 13 residues. Germline CDR1 is SEHNR and CDR2 is FQNEAQ (reference sequence). In DNA form, the CDR3 reads TGTGCCAGCAGCTTATTACCGGGGGGGAACCAGTTCTTC. Translating it yields CASSLLPGGNQFF.

The sample holds one count of this clone. This chain uses TRBV6-1 with TRBJ1-2, with 7 bases matching TRBD1. Germline V gene data show CDR1 as MNHNS and CDR2 as SASEGT. The CDR3 consists of 13 residues. V was clipped by 4 bases and J by 8 bases; unmatched bases: 7. The CDR3 here is CASSVTGLRGYTF. In DNA, the CDR3 is TGTGCCAGCAGTGTGACAGGGCTAAGGGGCTACACCTTC.

The chain joins TRBV18 to TRBJ2-5; D gene ambiguous. Trimming removed 4 bases from V and 1 base from J, with 1 base in between. The CDR3 runs to 11 residues. From germline, CDR1 is KGHSH and CDR2 LQKENI. CDR3 nucleotide sequence: TGTGCCAGCTCACTCCAAGAGACCCAGTACTTC. Translating gives CASSLQETQYF.

The chain has TRBV29-1 and TRBJ1-2; tentatively, D is TRBD1 (5 bases). CDR3 length equals 12 residues. The ends were cut back, 3 bases at V and 8 bases at J, with 13 bases in the middle. Germline V gene lookup returns CDR1 SQVTM and CDR2 ANQGSEA. The CDR3 coding sequence is TGCAGCGTTGACAGAGGGGAGAAAGGCTACACCTTC. It translates to CSVDRGEKGYTF. The entire variable domain, with the rest obtained from reference TRBV29-1 and TRBJ1-2, is as follows: SAVISQKPSRDICQRGTSLTIQCQVDSQVTMMFWYRQQPGQSLTLIATANQGSEATYESGFVIDKFPISRPNLTFSTLTVSNMSPEDSSIYLCSVDRGEKGYTFGSGTRLTVV.

J is TRBJ1-3 and V is TRBV10-3, with 8 positions matching TRBD1. Germline CDR1 ENHRY, CDR2 SYGVKD. The V gene end was trimmed by 6 bases and the J gene end by 0 bases; junction bases not matched to a gene: 13. The CDR3 is 18 amino acids. The CDR3 loop is CAISPQGAGASSGNTIYF. The CDR3 nucleotides are TGTGCCATCAGCCCCCAGGGGGCAGGTGCAAGCTCTGGAAACACCATATATTTT.

V is TRBV2 and J is TRBJ2-3, with 11 bases matching TRBD2. Trimming cost V 3 bases and J 1 base; bases outside gene matches: 12. CDR3 size: 19 residues. Germline CDR1 SNHLY, CDR2 FYNNEI. CDR3 residues: CASSDPPTVAGGGTDTQYF. CDR3 coding DNA: TGTGCCAGCAGTGACCCCCCCACGGTAGCGGGGGGGGGCACAGATACGCAGTATTTT.

In nucleotides, the CDR3 is TGTGCCAGCAGCTTCGAGGGGCTCCAGCCCCAGCATTTT. Translating gives CASSFEGLQPQHF. The V call is TRBV7-2, the J call TRBJ1-5; TRBD1 is a possible D gene (5 bases). Looked up from germline, CDR1 is SGHTA and CDR2 is FQGNSA. Trimming cost V 3 bases and J 7 bases, with 10 bases left between them. The CDR3 length is 13 residues.

The V gene is TRBV6-5, the J gene TRBJ2-7, with D uncertain. The CDR3 spans 12 residues. Trimming removed 6 bases at V and 0 bases at J, with 6 bases between. CDR1 is MNHEY, CDR2 SVGAGI, per germline. CDR3 in amino acids: CASRASSYEQYF. Written as DNA, the CDR3 is TGTGCCAGCAGGGCCAGCTCCTACGAGCAGTACTTC.

The chain recombines TRBV7-2 with TRBJ2-2, with D tentatively TRBD2 (5 bases). The V end lost 6 bases, the J end lost 7 bases, and 21 bases lay between the germline ends. This CDR3 contains 16 residues. CDR1 SGHTA and CDR2 FQGNSA come from the germline V gene. CDR3 amino acids: CASRQGVVAGGGELFF. In DNA, the CDR3 is TGTGCCAGCAGACAAGGTGTGGTGGCAGGAGGCGGGGAGCTGTTTTTT.

The chain recombines TRBV19 with TRBJ2-3; D remains ambiguous. Deletions cut 7 bases from V and 3 bases from J, with 11 bases between. The CDR3 has 13 amino acids. Germline-derived CDR1 and CDR2 are LNHDA and SQIVND (reference sequence). The CDR3, as DNA: TGTGCCAGTAATCACGGAAGGACAGATACGCAGTATTTT. Translation gives CASNHGRTDTQYF.

The rearrangement links TRBV14 to TRBJ1-1; D is unclear. Germline CDR1 SGHDN, CDR2 FVKESK. The V end lost 4 bases, the J end lost 1 base, and 7 bases lay between the germline ends. The CDR3 covers 13 residues. CDR3: CASSLLGNTEAFF. CDR3 coding DNA: TGTGCCAGCAGCCTTCTAGGGAACACTGAAGCTTTCTTT.

This sequence joins TRBV19 and TRBJ2-3, with D maybe TRBD2 (5 bases). Germline V gives CDR1 LNHDA, CDR2 SQIVND (reference sequence). V dropped 3 bases and J dropped 5 bases, with 12 bases sitting between them. This CDR3 comprises 14 residues. The CDR3 spells CASSMEDFRDTQYF. The CDR3 region has the DNA TGTGCCAGTAGTATGGAGGACTTTCGAGATACGCAGTATTTT.

The chain uses TRBV6-1 and TRBJ1-1, with 8 bases lining up with TRBD1. Germline V gene sequence: CDR1 MNHNS, CDR2 SASEGT. The CDR3 runs to 14 residues. J gave up 1 base and V 7 bases, and 5 bases lay outside the gene matches. In DNA form, the CDR3 reads TGTGCCAGCACTACCGGGACAGGGAACACTGAAGCTTTCTTT. Translation: CASTTGTGNTEAFF.

In this sample, this clone turned up a few times. V and J are TRBV28 and TRBJ2-6; D not resolved. Between the trimmed V and J ends, which lost 6 bases and 1 base, there was a span of 4 bases. The CDR3 is 13 amino acids. Germline loops: CDR1 MDHEN, CDR2 SYDVKM. CDR3 bases: TGTGCCAGCAGCCGATCTGGGGCCAACGTCCTGACTTTC. Translating it yields CASSRSGANVLTF.

V is TRBV19 and J is TRBJ2-1; perhaps TRBD2 as D (7 bases). The CDR3 totals 14 residues. Germline lookup yields CDR1 LNHDA and CDR2 SQIVND (reference sequence). Trimming left V 1 base short and J 10 bases short, with 14 bases between. This CDR3 reads CASSIGGGPREQFF. The CDR3 DNA follows: TGTGCCAGTAGTATAGGCGGGGGCCCCCGAGAGCAGTTCTTC.

This sequence joins TRBV9 and TRBJ1-2; TRBD1 matches at 7 bases. Germline CDR1 SGDLS, CDR2 YYNGEE. The CDR3 is made up of 15 amino acids. J was trimmed by 7 bases and V by 0 bases; bases with no gene match: 9. The CDR3 DNA reads as TGTGCCAGCAGCGTAGATCCGGGAGACAGGGTTGGCTACACCTTC. This sequence encodes CASSVDPGDRVGYTF.

This rearrangement joins TRBV19 to TRBJ2-3; possible D gene TRBD1, 7 bases. Germline assignment: CDR1 LNHDA and CDR2 SQIVND (reference sequence). V lost 9 bases and J 2 bases, leaving 15 bases between the germline ends. The CDR3 has 14 amino acids. The CDR3 spells CASAGTVNTDTQYF. The CDR3 DNA is TGTGCCAGCGCGGGGACAGTGAACACAGATACGCAGTATTTT.